This TCR beta chain stems from a study of cytomegalovirus exposure and HLA in healthy donors. This table comes from immunoSEQ multiplex PCR, and its TCRdb copy is limited to in-frame clones, with some not included. The profile covers about 160,000 clones, with more than 70% appearing a single time and just under 3% taken by the ten largest. General study points: The tendency of first-cohort TCR clusters to co-occur in the 100 to 150 validation repertoires was identified by a subsequent analysis.

With regard to this clone: Its antigen is unknown.

Per germline, CDR1 MNHEY and CDR2 SMNVEV (reference sequence). The CDR3 is made up of 14 amino acids. Trimming took off 5 bases at V and 3 bases at J, with 14 bases between the two ends. Material: PBMCs. The receptor was derived from a man between 18 and 35 years old in good health and CMV-seronegative. J is TRBJ2-7 and V is TRBV27; the D gene is possibly TRBD1 (8 bases). CDR3 protein: CASSQNRGGYEQYF. In DNA form, the CDR3 reads TGTGCCAGCAGTCAGAACAGGGGGGGCTACGAGCAGTACTTC.